This TCR beta chain was captured in a study of shared clonotypes between healthy human individuals. CDR1 is SGHRS and CDR2 is YFSETQ in the germline V gene. The V and J ends lost 0 bases and 4 bases respectively, with 10 bases between them. There are 15 residues in the CDR3. Generated by immunoSEQ multiplex PCR, the TCRdb table keeps only in-frame clones and is missing some. The table records about 2.3 million clones, 80% to 95% of them present only once. The chain is built from TRBV5-1 and TRBJ2-2, with D unclear. The sample taken for sequencing was naive CD4+ T cells from PBMCs. As for subset: CD45RA+ positively selected. This clonotype was obtained from a man younger than 35 in good health. Some clones in this sample may be carry-over from other donors' samples. The CDR3 is CASSLGPMGTGELFF. Here the CDR3 DNA reads TGCGCCAGCAGCTTGGGCCCCATGGGCACCGGGGAGCTGTTTTTT.